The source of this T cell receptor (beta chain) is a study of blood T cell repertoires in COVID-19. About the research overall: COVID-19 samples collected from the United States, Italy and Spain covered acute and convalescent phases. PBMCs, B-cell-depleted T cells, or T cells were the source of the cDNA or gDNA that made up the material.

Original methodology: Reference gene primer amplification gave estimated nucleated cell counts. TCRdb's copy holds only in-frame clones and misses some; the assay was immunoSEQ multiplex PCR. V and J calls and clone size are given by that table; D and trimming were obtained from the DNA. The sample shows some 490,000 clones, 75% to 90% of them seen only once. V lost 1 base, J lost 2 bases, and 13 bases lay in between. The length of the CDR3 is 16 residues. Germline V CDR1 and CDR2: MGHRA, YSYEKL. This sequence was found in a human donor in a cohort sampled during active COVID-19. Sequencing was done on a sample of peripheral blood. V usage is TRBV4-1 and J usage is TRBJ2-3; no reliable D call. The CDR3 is CASSQGLDLYTDTQYF. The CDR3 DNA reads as TGCGCCAGCAGCCAAGGTCTCGACTTATACACAGATACGCAGTATTTT.